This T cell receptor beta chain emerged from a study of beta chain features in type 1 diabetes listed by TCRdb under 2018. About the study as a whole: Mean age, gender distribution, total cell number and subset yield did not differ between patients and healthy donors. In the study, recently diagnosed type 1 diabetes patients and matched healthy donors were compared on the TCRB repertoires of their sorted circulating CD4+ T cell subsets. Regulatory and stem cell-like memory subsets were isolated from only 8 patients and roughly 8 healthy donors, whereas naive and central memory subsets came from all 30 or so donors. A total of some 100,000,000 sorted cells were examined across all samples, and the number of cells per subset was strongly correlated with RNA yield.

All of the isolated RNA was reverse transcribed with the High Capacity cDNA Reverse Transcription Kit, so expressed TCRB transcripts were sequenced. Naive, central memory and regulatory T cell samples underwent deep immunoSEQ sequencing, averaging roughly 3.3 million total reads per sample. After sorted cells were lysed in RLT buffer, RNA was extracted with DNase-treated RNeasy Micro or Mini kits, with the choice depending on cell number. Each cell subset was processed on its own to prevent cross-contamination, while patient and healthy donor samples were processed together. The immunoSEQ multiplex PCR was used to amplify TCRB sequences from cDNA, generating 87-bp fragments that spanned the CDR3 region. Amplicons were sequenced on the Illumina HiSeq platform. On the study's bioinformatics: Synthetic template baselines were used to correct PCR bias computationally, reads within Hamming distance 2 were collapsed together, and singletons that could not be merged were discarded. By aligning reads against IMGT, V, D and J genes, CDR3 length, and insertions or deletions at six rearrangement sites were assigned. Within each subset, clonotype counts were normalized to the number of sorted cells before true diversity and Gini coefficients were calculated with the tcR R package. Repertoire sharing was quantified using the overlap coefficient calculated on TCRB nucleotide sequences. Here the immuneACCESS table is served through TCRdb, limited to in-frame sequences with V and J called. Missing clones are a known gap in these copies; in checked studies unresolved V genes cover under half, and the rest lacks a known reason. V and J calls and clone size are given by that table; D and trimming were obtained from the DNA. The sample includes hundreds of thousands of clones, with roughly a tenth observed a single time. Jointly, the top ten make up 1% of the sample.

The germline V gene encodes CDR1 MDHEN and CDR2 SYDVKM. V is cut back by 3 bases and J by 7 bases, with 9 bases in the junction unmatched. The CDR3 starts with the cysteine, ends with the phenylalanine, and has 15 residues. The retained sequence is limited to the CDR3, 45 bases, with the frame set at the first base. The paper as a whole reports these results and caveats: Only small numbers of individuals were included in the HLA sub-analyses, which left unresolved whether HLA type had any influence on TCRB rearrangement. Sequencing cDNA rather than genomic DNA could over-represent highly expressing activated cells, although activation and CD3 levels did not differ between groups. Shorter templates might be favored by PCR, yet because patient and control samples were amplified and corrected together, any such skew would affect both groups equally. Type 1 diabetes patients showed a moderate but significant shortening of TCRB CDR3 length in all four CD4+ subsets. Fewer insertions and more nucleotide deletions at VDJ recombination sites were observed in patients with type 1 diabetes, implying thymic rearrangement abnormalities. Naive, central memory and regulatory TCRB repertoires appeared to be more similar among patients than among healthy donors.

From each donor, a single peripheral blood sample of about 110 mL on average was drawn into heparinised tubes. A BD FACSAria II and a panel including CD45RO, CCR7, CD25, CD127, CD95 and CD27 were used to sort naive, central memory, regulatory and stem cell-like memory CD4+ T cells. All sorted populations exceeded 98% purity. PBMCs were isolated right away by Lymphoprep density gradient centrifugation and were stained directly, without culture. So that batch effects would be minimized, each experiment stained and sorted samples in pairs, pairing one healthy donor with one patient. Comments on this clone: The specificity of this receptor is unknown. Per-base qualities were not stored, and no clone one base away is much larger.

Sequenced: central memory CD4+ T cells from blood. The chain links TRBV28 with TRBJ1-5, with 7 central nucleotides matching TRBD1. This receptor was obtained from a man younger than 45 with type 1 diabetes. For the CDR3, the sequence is CASSLARGREQPQHF. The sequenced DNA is TGTGCCAGCAGTTTGGCAAGGGGGCGGGAACAGCCCCAGCATTTT.